This is a list of T cell receptor beta chains from one sample in a study of blood T cell repertoires in COVID-19. Sequencing was performed with immunoSEQ multiplex PCR; in TCRdb, only in-frame clones are kept and a portion is missing. The sample records over 200,000 clones, roughly 87% being singletons. Sequencing input: peripheral blood. These receptors were taken from a human donor in a cohort sampled during active COVID-19. Each CDR3 is given with its conserved first and last residue. A D gene is named only where the DNA matches it firmly. The size of a clone is reported for some rows only, either as once, few or many, or as a class for expanded clones.

j_call: TRBJ1-2; d_call: -; v_call: TRBV30; clone_size: -; cdr3_aa: CAWSDPESTGSYGYTF; cdr3_nt: TGTGCCTGGAGTGACCCCGAATCGACGGGATCCTATGGCTACACCTTC
j_call: TRBJ2-2; d_call: -; v_call: TRBV30; clone_size: -; cdr3_aa: CAWSVSGTGELFF; cdr3_nt: TGTGCCTGGAGTGTTAGCGGCACCGGGGAGCTGTTTTTT
j_call: TRBJ2-7; d_call: TRBD1; v_call: TRBV28; clone_size: -; cdr3_aa: CASSLGGQGAYEQYF; cdr3_nt: TGTGCCAGCAGCTTGGGGGGACAGGGTGCGTACGAGCAGTACTTC
j_call: TRBJ2-7; d_call: -; v_call: TRBV20-1; clone_size: -; cdr3_aa: CSAEEGEQYF; cdr3_nt: TGCAGTGCCGAGGAGGGCGAGCAGTACTTC
j_call: TRBJ2-5; d_call: TRBD2; v_call: TRBV30; clone_size: -; cdr3_aa: CAWRPGGSETQYF; cdr3_nt: TGTGCCTGGAGGCCGGGAGGGTCGGAGACCCAGTACTTC
j_call: TRBJ2-1; d_call: TRBD2; v_call: TRBV30; clone_size: -; cdr3_aa: CAWSVGTSGNEQFF; cdr3_nt: TGTGCCTGGAGTGTCGGGACTAGCGGGAATGAGCAGTTCTTC
j_call: TRBJ2-1; d_call: TRBD1; v_call: TRBV6-6; clone_size: -; cdr3_aa: CASSYPYRGSNNEQFF; cdr3_nt: TGTGCCAGCAGTTACCCCTACAGGGGGTCTAATAATGAGCAGTTCTTC
j_call: TRBJ2-7; d_call: -; v_call: TRBV5-1; clone_size: -; cdr3_aa: CASSFPGKLSYEQYF; cdr3_nt: TGCGCCAGCAGCTTTCCAGGGAAACTCTCCTACGAGCAGTACTTC
j_call: TRBJ2-1; d_call: -; v_call: TRBV24-1; clone_size: -; cdr3_aa: CATSDPKREQFF; cdr3_nt: TGTGCCACCAGTGACCCTAAGCGTGAGCAGTTCTTC
j_call: TRBJ2-7; d_call: TRBD2; v_call: TRBV7-2; clone_size: -; cdr3_aa: CASSSSGTIGTRSYEQYF; cdr3_nt: TGTGCCAGCAGCTCCTCCGGGACTATTGGGACTAGATCCTACGAGCAGTACTTC
j_call: TRBJ1-6; d_call: TRBD1; v_call: TRBV3-1/TRBV3-2; clone_size: -; cdr3_aa: CASSPDGQGDSPLHF; cdr3_nt: TGTGCCAGCAGCCCAGACGGACAGGGCGATTCACCCCTCCACTTT
j_call: TRBJ1-1; d_call: -; v_call: TRBV9; clone_size: -; cdr3_aa: CASSVGQAGTEAFF; cdr3_nt: TGTGCCAGCAGCGTAGGACAGGCCGGCACTGAAGCTTTCTTT
j_call: TRBJ1-1; d_call: -; v_call: TRBV2; clone_size: -; cdr3_aa: CASSSRAGDTEAFF; cdr3_nt: TGTGCCAGCAGTAGCAGGGCCGGTGACACTGAAGCTTTCTTT
j_call: TRBJ1-1; d_call: -; v_call: TRBV7-2; clone_size: once; cdr3_aa: CASSLGASRNTEAFF; cdr3_nt: TGTGCCAGCAGCTTAGGTGCGAGCCGGAACACTGAAGCTTTCTTT
j_call: TRBJ2-7; d_call: TRBD2; v_call: TRBV24-1; clone_size: -; cdr3_aa: CATSVGGEQYF; cdr3_nt: TGTGCCACCAGTGTCGGGGGGGAGCAGTACTTC
j_call: TRBJ2-3; d_call: -; v_call: TRBV5-6; clone_size: -; cdr3_aa: CASSYPSLTGGTDTQYF; cdr3_nt: TGTGCCAGCAGCTACCCCTCTTTGACAGGTGGCACAGATACGCAGTATTTT
j_call: TRBJ1-1; d_call: -; v_call: TRBV28; clone_size: -; cdr3_aa: CASTQNTEAFF; cdr3_nt: TGTGCCAGCACCCAGAACACTGAAGCTTTCTTT
j_call: TRBJ1-2; d_call: -; v_call: TRBV7-2; clone_size: -; cdr3_aa: CASSLDRDNNYGYTF; cdr3_nt: TGTGCCAGCAGCTTAGACAGGGACAATAACTATGGCTACACCTTC
j_call: TRBJ1-1; d_call: -; v_call: TRBV28; clone_size: -; cdr3_aa: CASSSMPPGGDTEAFF; cdr3_nt: TGTGCCAGCAGTTCTATGCCGCCCGGCGGGGACACTGAAGCTTTCTTT
j_call: TRBJ2-4; d_call: -; v_call: TRBV4-1; clone_size: -; cdr3_aa: CASSQERDGGIQYF; cdr3_nt: TGCGCCAGCAGCCAAGAGCGGGACGGGGGCATTCAGTACTTC
j_call: TRBJ2-2; d_call: -; v_call: TRBV27; clone_size: few; cdr3_aa: CASRRQQGTWTGELFF; cdr3_nt: TGTGCCAGCAGGCGCCAACAGGGGACTTGGACCGGGGAGCTGTTTTTT
j_call: TRBJ1-2; d_call: -; v_call: TRBV11-2; clone_size: -; cdr3_aa: CASSHLLGLGYTF; cdr3_nt: TGTGCCAGCAGCCATCTCTTGGGGCTTGGCTACACCTTC
j_call: TRBJ1-4; d_call: -; v_call: TRBV19; clone_size: -; cdr3_aa: CASSTGLYGQQLFF; cdr3_nt: TGTGCCAGTAGTACCGGGTTATACGGACAACAGCTGTTTTTT
j_call: TRBJ1-2; d_call: TRBD1; v_call: TRBV28; clone_size: -; cdr3_aa: CATYTGGEHYGYTF; cdr3_nt: TGTGCCACTTATACAGGGGGGGAGCACTATGGCTACACCTTC
j_call: TRBJ2-7; d_call: -; v_call: TRBV11-2; clone_size: -; cdr3_aa: CASSFPSSYEQYF; cdr3_nt: TGTGCCAGCAGCTTTCCTAGCTCCTACGAGCAGTACTTC
j_call: TRBJ2-7; d_call: TRBD1; v_call: TRBV4-1; clone_size: -; cdr3_aa: CASSQGLWDRGSEQYF; cdr3_nt: TGCGCCAGCAGCCAAGGCCTCTGGGACAGGGGATCCGAGCAGTACTTC
j_call: TRBJ2-7; d_call: TRBD1; v_call: TRBV2; clone_size: -; cdr3_aa: CASSVTGGREQYF; cdr3_nt: TGTGCCAGCAGTGTGACAGGGGGCCGCGAGCAGTACTTC
j_call: TRBJ2-1; d_call: -; v_call: TRBV12-3/TRBV12-4; clone_size: once; cdr3_aa: CASSLLRGNEQFF; cdr3_nt: TGTGCCAGCAGCTTACTACGCGGAAATGAGCAGTTCTTC
j_call: TRBJ2-7; d_call: -; v_call: TRBV7-9; clone_size: -; cdr3_aa: CASSIYSYEQYF; cdr3_nt: TGTGCCAGCAGCATATACAGCTACGAGCAGTACTTC
j_call: TRBJ2-5; d_call: -; v_call: TRBV29-1; clone_size: -; cdr3_aa: CSVEGSQETQYF; cdr3_nt: TGCAGCGTTGAAGGCAGCCAAGAGACCCAGTACTTC
j_call: TRBJ1-1; d_call: -; v_call: TRBV2; clone_size: -; cdr3_aa: CASPKGENTEAFF; cdr3_nt: TGTGCCAGCCCGAAAGGGGAGAACACTGAAGCTTTCTTT
j_call: TRBJ2-5; d_call: TRBD1; v_call: TRBV27; clone_size: once; cdr3_aa: CASRGTGGQETQYF; cdr3_nt: TGTGCCAGCAGGGGCACAGGGGGCCAAGAGACCCAGTACTTC